The present entry profiles one T cell receptor beta chain with its context. Its antigen is not known. The PCR ran on 60 Vbeta and 13 Jbeta primers. This table comes from immunoSEQ multiplex PCR, and its TCRdb copy is limited to in-frame clones, with some not included. The table shows around 200,000 clones, with around three quarters occurring only once. The CDR3 runs 16 residues. CDR1 SGHRS and CDR2 YFSETQ come from the germline V gene. J gave up 3 bases and V 2 bases, and 7 bases lay outside the gene matches. The source of the sample is a study of cytomegalovirus exposure and HLA in healthy donors. On the study more broadly: Unique TCR beta sequences numbering some 120 million came from around 180 million T cells in an earlier analysis. The study, taken as a whole, reports: TRBV6-2, TRBV6-3 and some other V segments were excluded as indistinguishable.

The sequence was obtained from a woman in her twenties or thirties in good health and CMV-seropositive. The sample comprised PBMCs. The chain carries TRBV5-1 and TRBJ2-3; TRBD2 agrees at 9 bases. The CDR3 loop reads CASSLGLAGPTDTQYF. The CDR3 bases are TGCGCCAGCAGCTTAGGTCTAGCGGGACCAACAGATACGCAGTATTTT.